The rows below give T cell receptor beta chains drawn from one sample of a study of identifying expanded T cells in peripheral blood. Data came from immunoSEQ multiplex PCR; TCRdb stores just in-frame clones and leaves some out. The repertoire holds 130,000 or so clones, with approximately 80% as singletons. Sequencing used blood. Receptors originate from a person between 18 and 75 years old in good health. Both conserved end residues are part of each CDR3. D genes are given only for firm matches. Only some rows state a clone size, as once, few, many or a class for expanded clones.

j_gene,len,d_gene,v_gene,abundance,CDR3nt,CDR3aa
TRBJ2-1,14,.,TRBV6-5,.,TGTGCCAGCCTGGAACAGGGAAACTACAATGAGCAGTTCTTC,CASLEQGNYNEQFF
TRBJ2-1,15,TRBD2,TRBV19,.,TGTGCCAGTAGTATCGCTGGGGGGGTCATGGATGAGCAGTTCTTC,CASSIAGGVMDEQFF
TRBJ1-2,12,.,TRBV19,.,TGTGCCAGTAGGGAGGTGGGCTATGGCTACACCTTC,CASREVGYGYTF
TRBJ1-5,15,TRBD1,TRBV6-6,.,TGTGCCAGCAGGCCCGACAGGGGGGGGGCTCAGCCCCAGCATTTT,CASRPDRGGAQPQHF
TRBJ1-2,15,.,TRBV7-2,few,TGTGCCAGCAGCTTTCAGACAGATTCTAACTATGGCTACACCTTC,CASSFQTDSNYGYTF
TRBJ2-7,13,.,TRBV5-8,.,TGTGCCAGCAGCCTGTCAGGTGGATACGAGCAGTACTTC,CASSLSGGYEQYF
TRBJ2-1,15,.,TRBV7-9,.,TGTGCCAGCAGCCCCGGTCGGGGGGCCTTCGATGAGCAGTTCTTC,CASSPGRGAFDEQFF
TRBJ2-1,12,.,TRBV6-5,.,TGTGCCAGCAGTTACACAGACAATGAGCAGTTCTTC,CASSYTDNEQFF
TRBJ1-1,13,TRBD1,TRBV27,.,TGTGCCAGCAGTTTAGAAGGGACAGGGGACGCTTTCTTT,CASSLEGTGDAFF
TRBJ1-5,14,.,TRBV6-1,.,TGTGCCAGCAGTGAAGCGCTGGTTGATCAGCCCCAGCATTTT,CASSEALVDQPQHF
TRBJ2-5,14,TRBD1,TRBV15,.,TGTGCCACCAGCAGAAACAGGGGGAAGGAGACCCAGTACTTC,CATSRNRGKETQYF
TRBJ2-7,12,.,TRBV18,.,TGTGCCAGCTCGCCTAACTCCTACGAGCAGTACTTC,CASSPNSYEQYF
TRBJ2-7,14,.,TRBV6-1,.,TGTGCCAGCAGTGAAGCTATTGGTCGCTACGAGCAGTACTTC,CASSEAIGRYEQYF
TRBJ2-7,16,.,TRBV5-4,.,TGTGCCAGCAGCCCCGCTGGGGACCGTAGCATCCACGAGCAGTACTTC,CASSPAGDRSIHEQYF
TRBJ1-1,14,TRBD1,TRBV30,once,TGTGCCTGGAGGGGGACAGGGGAGGAGGTTGAAGCTTTCTTT,CAWRGTGEEVEAFF
TRBJ2-7,15,TRBD2,TRBV7-9,.,TGTGCCAGTAGCTTAGGTCTGGGACTAGCGCGCGAGCAGTACTTC,CASSLGLGLAREQYF
TRBJ1-5,13,.,TRBV19,many,TGTGCCACCGGACAAGGAATAAATCAGCCCCAGCATTTT,CATGQGINQPQHF
TRBJ2-3,18,.,TRBV27,.,TGTGCCAGCAGCCTTTGGTGGAGGGCCAGGGCTGGTCCAGATACGCAGTATTTT,CASSLWWRARAGPDTQYF
TRBJ1-1,13,.,TRBV19,.,TGTGCCTCGAGGGCAGGCCCGAACACTGAAGCTTTCTTT,CASRAGPNTEAFF
TRBJ1-6,17,.,TRBV5-1,.,TGCGCCAGCAGCTTGGGACTATCCAGTGACGATAATTCACCCCTCCACTTT,CASSLGLSSDDNSPLHF
TRBJ2-3,13,.,TRBV4-3,.,TGCGCCAGCAGCCAAGTACGGGGGAATACGCAGTATTTT,CASSQVRGNTQYF
TRBJ1-2,16,.,TRBV5-5,.,TGTGCCAGCAGCTTGACGGGGGGACGGGAGGCTCCTGGCTACACCTTC,CASSLTGGREAPGYTF
TRBJ2-2,14,.,TRBV5-1,.,TGCGCCAGCAGCTTGGAGGCGGGCACCGGGGAGCTGTTTTTT,CASSLEAGTGELFF
TRBJ2-3,14,.,TRBV4-3,.,TGCGCCAGCAGCCAAGGCGGGGTCACAGATACGCAGTATTTT,CASSQGGVTDTQYF
TRBJ1-2,14,.,TRBV6-1,.,TGTGCCAGCAGTGAAGATGGGGCTGGCTATGGCTACACCTTC,CASSEDGAGYGYTF
TRBJ1-5,13,.,TRBV7-2,.,TGTGCCAGCAGCTTGGTGCGGGAACAGCCCCAGCATTTT,CASSLVREQPQHF
TRBJ2-3,13,.,TRBV4-3,.,TGCGCCAGCGCATGGGGGAACACAGATACGCAGTATTTT,CASAWGNTDTQYF
TRBJ1-2,17,TRBD1,TRBV9,.,TGTGCCAGCACCTCAAGTTGGACAGGGGGTTTTTCCTATGGCTACACCTTC,CASTSSWTGGFSYGYTF
TRBJ1-6,17,.,TRBV27,few,TGTGCCAGCAGTCCCTGGTCGTTCGGGGGCCCAAATTCACCCCTCCACTTT,CASSPWSFGGPNSPLHF
TRBJ1-1,13,.,TRBV5-5,.,TGTGCCAGCAGCTTACAGGGGAACACTGAAGCTTTCTTT,CASSLQGNTEAFF
TRBJ2-5,14,.,TRBV9,few,TGTGCCAGCAGCGACCCAAGGGGCGGGGAGACCCAGTACTTC,CASSDPRGGETQYF
TRBJ2-3,14,.,TRBV2,once,TGTGCCAGCAGCCGGACTACCAGCACAGATACGCAGTATTTT,CASSRTTSTDTQYF
TRBJ1-2,15,.,TRBV6-5,.,TGTGCCAGCAGCTCCCGAGGCGTGGAGGGTTATGGCTACACCTTC,CASSSRGVEGYGYTF
TRBJ2-7,14,TRBD2,TRBV5-4,.,TGTGCCAGCAGCTTACCGGGACTAGCGAGCGAGCAGTACTTC,CASSLPGLASEQYF
TRBJ1-2,15,TRBD1,TRBV30,.,TGTGCCTGGAGTGAGGTGGCAGGGGGTCCCTATGGCTACACCTTC,CAWSEVAGGPYGYTF
TRBJ1-1,12,.,TRBV30,.,TGTGCCAAAAATCTCGGGGGCACTGAAGCTTTCTTT,CAKNLGGTEAFF
TRBJ1-1,14,.,TRBV28,.,TGTGCCAGCAGTTTACCCCTTTGGGAAACTGAAGCTTTCTTT,CASSLPLWETEAFF
TRBJ1-1,15,.,TRBV19,.,TGTGCCAGTAGTATGCTTGGGAAATGGAACACTGAAGCTTTCTTT,CASSMLGKWNTEAFF
TRBJ2-3,16,.,TRBV14,.,TGTGCCAGCAGCAAATATACACAGGGTTCGTCAGATACGCAGTATTTT,CASSKYTQGSSDTQYF
TRBJ1-5,17,TRBD1,TRBV15,.,TGTGCCACCAGCAGAGATGGGACAGGTTTTAGCAATCAGCCCCAGCATTTT,CATSRDGTGFSNQPQHF
TRBJ2-4,17,TRBD2,TRBV6-8,.,TGTGCCAGCAGTTACTCGAAGTATCTTTGGGAGGGCATCCACCTCAACTTC,CASSYSKYLWEGIHLNF